What follows describes a single T cell receptor beta chain. What antigen it recognizes has not been identified. The record originates from a study of cytomegalovirus exposure and HLA in healthy donors (dated by TCRdb to 2015 to 2018). Context from the whole study: An earlier analysis of some 600 of the donors reported 276 Gb of sequence data and 117 million unique TCR beta sequences obtained from roughly 180 million T cells. Approximately 310 gigabases of sequencing data and roughly 81 million unique TCR sequences made up an early release that covered under 750 HLA-typed donors. Roughly 5 DR-DQ haplotypes were handled as single units for association and clustering because linkage in the cohort was strong. Of the 398 genotyped donors, about 84% fell in the genetic ancestry cluster associated with self-reported Caucasian donors. In an earlier analysis of 550 to 700 of the donors, high-throughput TCR beta sequencing was used to judge whether each TCR beta V gene segment behaved as functional or pseudogenic. In the later analysis, no new phenotypic data were used to find candidate immune exposures; instead, reliance was placed on TCR beta sequences and their occurrence across donors. The study aimed to test whether cataloging public T cell receptors could reveal signatures of past pathogen exposure. Along with the roughly 670-subject first cohort, a separate validation cohort of over 90 different subjects was used. The study profiled the T cell repertoires of around 700 subjects by immunosequencing and related them to cytomegalovirus serostatus. Class I and class II HLA loci were covered by the typing at four-digit resolution. In a later genetic analysis, genome-wide SNP genotypes for 398 of the 666 donors were used, and that subset was treated as a discovery cohort. Among 398 genotyped donors of the cohort, an average of roughly 230,000 unique TCR beta nucleotide sequences was sequenced per donor, of which about 19% were non-productive. A later analysis re-examined previously published TCR beta repertoires from about 670 donors and added high-resolution HLA genotyping to investigate patterns of TCR occurrence. Typing coverage differed by locus: A, B, C, DRB1 and DQB1 were typed in about 620-640 donors, DQA1 in about 500, DPA1 in some 610, and DPB1 in approximately 450. All discovery cohort repertoires had been generated on a single sequencing platform. Donor age, sex, ethnicity and CMV serostatus were compiled alongside the repertoire data. To predict cytomegalovirus infection status, the study combined high-throughput TCR immunosequencing, statistical association of individual TCRs with disease status, and machine learning.

The cohort was made up of approximately 670 healthy bone marrow donors. At the time of sampling, all cohort members were nominally healthy, though unrecorded immune exposures were likely present. The donor tested CMV seropositive, placing the donor among the 289 seropositive members of the cohort. Every donor gave a peripheral blood sample, and the peripheral blood mononuclear cells from that sample were used for TCR beta sequencing. The Qiagen DNeasy Blood Extraction Kit was used to extract genomic DNA from the blood cell samples. In the germline V gene, CDR1 corresponds to SGHRS and CDR2 to YFSETQ. Germline trimming: 0 bases from V, 6 bases from J; junction bases outside gene matches: 11. Counted from cysteine to phenylalanine, this CDR3 has 19 amino acids. The retained sequence is limited to the CDR3, 57 bases, with the frame set at the first base. The library was produced with the immunoSEQ multiplex PCR assay. For the multiplex PCR, a mixture combining 60 forward primers for TCR Vbeta segments and 13 reverse primers for TCR Jbeta segments was used. A multiplex PCR assay on genomic DNA amplified the CDR3 region of rearranged TCR beta genes. Amplified TCR beta libraries were sequenced as 87-base-pair reads on the Illumina HiSeq System. Per the authors' processing: Across the roughly 600 repertoires, a later analysis counted 75 million to 90 million unique TCR beta chains, 9 million to 14 million of which were shared by at least two donors. Raw reads were error-corrected and collapsed into unique sequences by a nearest-neighbor algorithm in which closely related sequences were merged to remove PCR and sequencing errors. To assign V, D and J gene segments, CDR3 sequences were aligned to IMGT reference sequences. Each retained sequence needed at least a six-nucleotide match to both a V gene segment and a J gene segment. Rearrangements were classified as productive when the CDR3 lacked stop codons and remained in frame with V and J, and all other rearrangements were classified as non-productive. CDR3 was defined by IMGT convention, running from the second conserved V-encoded cysteine to the conserved J-encoded phenylalanine. In an earlier analysis of 550 to 650 of the donors, sequences lacking an unambiguous match to a single V gene segment were excluded. An earlier analysis of several hundred of the donors called V segments functional above 56.7% productive rearrangements and segregating when the between-donor standard deviation exceeded 5%. A statistical classification framework was developed to diagnose cytomegalovirus status using the catalog of TCR beta chain sequences. V and J gene assignment, in a later analysis, came from comparing TCR nucleotide sequences with IMGT/GENE-DB human TR gene sequences. The TCRdist pipeline was used in a later analysis to assign CDR3 sequences and most-parsimonious VDJ recombination scenarios. In a later analysis, each TCR beta chain was defined by its CDR3 amino acid sequence together with its V-gene family, and reads without a unique V-gene family were excluded. To address suspected cross-contamination and a sequencing artifact, a later analysis removed a few hundred highly shared, low-generation-probability nucleotide sequences. In a later analysis, a clonal expansion index for each public chain was calculated from normalized within-repertoire ranks of inferred template counts. In a later analysis, generation probabilities were computed using a VDJ recombination model fitted to out-of-frame rearrangements, and the results were checked against IGoR. In a later analysis, TCR-TCR, TCR-HLA and TCR-CMV co-occurrence was scored with hypergeometric tests, and a repertoire-size bias correction was applied to TCR pairs. In a later analysis, false discovery rates were estimated by permuting HLA or CMV assignments 20 times. In a later analysis, co-occurring TCRs were grouped using DBSCAN, and TCRdist sequence similarity was added for clustering within HLA-allele-positive subsets. Repertoires with fewer than 30,000 or more than 120,000 public chains, plus five repertoires with anomalous nucleotide sharing, were excluded from co-occurrence clustering. In its TCRdb copy, this immuneACCESS table keeps in-frame sequences only and misses some clones. Where compared with another copy, unresolved V genes explain less than half of these, and the others have no known cause. That table gives V, J and clone size, and the DNA gave D and trimming. In this sample's table one finds tens of thousands of clones. Clones ranked in the top ten supply more than 8% of the sample.

Overall results and qualifications from the work: Only TCR beta chains were sequenced in this cohort, and the absence of alpha or paired-chain data limited detectable features. An association between a missense DCLRE1C variant and V-gene and J-gene trimming of TCR beta chains was found in a later genetic analysis and replicated in an independent cohort. The classifier was reported to diagnose cytomegalovirus status with high specificity and sensitivity in both the original and validation cohorts. CMV serostatus was the only immune exposure information available for the cohort. In a later genetic analysis, fewer N-insertions in productive TCRs were reported among donors in an Asian-associated ancestry cluster than the roughly 700-donor mean. According to a later analysis, parvovirus B19, influenza, CMV and Epstein-Barr virus appeared linked to several top co-occurrence clusters. In vitro tests confirmed that a few of the cytomegalovirus-associated TCR beta chains recognize cytomegalovirus antigens. A cluster of highly shared sequence variants was judged likely to be a technical artifact of the sequencing pipeline. According to a later analysis, most CMV-associated TCR beta chains appeared to be HLA-restricted, and the HLA associations seemed to be driven largely by CMV exposure. Correlated functional status among segregating V segments might reflect linkage disequilibrium, but an unknown experimental factor could not be ruled out. In a later analysis, TCR association rates were found to vary across HLA loci, with the most associated TCRs seen for DRB1 alleles and the fewest for HLA-C alleles. According to the authors, the approach could potentially be generalized to other disease states and immunological phenotypes. Most TCR sequences were seen in very few donors, while some public TCRs were found in many individuals. Because counts were too low, more than 15 rarely observed V segments, including chromosome 9 orphons, were left out of the earlier analysis of about 500 of the donors. Compared with equally common non-associated chains, HLA-associated TCR beta chains in a later analysis were more clonally expanded and had lower generation probabilities. Because the 87-base-pair reads could not distinguish some IMGT-functional V segments, including TRBV6-2 and TRBV6-3, those segments were excluded. A further reported finding was that TCR beta sequences accurately predicted the HLA-A and HLA-B alleles for most subjects in the first cohort. When HLA alleles, especially DR and DQ, strongly co-occurred, attributing TCR associations to individual alleles was difficult. The study listed 150 to 200 TCR beta chains as associated with cytomegalovirus. Because HLA typing was unavailable for some donors at each locus, only the typed subset was used in association tests. Presence/absence analyses assumed roughly uniform sequencing depth across donors, an assumption that may not hold. In an earlier analysis of some 550 of the donors, most TCR beta V segments were observed in productive rearrangements about 87% or about 30% of the time, broadly matching IMGT annotations. In a later analysis, some 17,000 TCR beta sequences were associated with specific HLA alleles at a false discovery rate of 0.05.

This clonotype was obtained from a man aged 35-49 years in good health and CMV-seropositive. The sample taken for sequencing was PBMCs. The chain is made from TRBV5-1 and TRBJ2-4, with TRBD2 matching 14 junction bases. CDR3 sequence: CASSLGRTGLAGVLNIQYF. The sequenced DNA is TGCGCCAGCAGCTTGGGCAGGACGGGACTAGCGGGAGTTCTAAACATTCAGTACTTC.